This T cell receptor beta chain was identified in a study of shared clonotypes between healthy human individuals. Concerning this clone: Its cognate antigen is unknown.

In germline, CDR1 is LNHDA, CDR2 SQIVND (reference sequence). Trimming shortened V by 7 bases and J by 5 bases, and 26 bases separated the two germline ends. The CDR3 totals 17 residues. The data were produced by immunoSEQ multiplex PCR, yet TCRdb's version contains in-frame clones alone and is incomplete. The sample lists 2,500,000 or so clones, 85% to 95% occurring once. Study conclusions and caveats: The study drew on few donors, limiting represented genetic and exposure-history diversity. Several donors showed sharing of about 5.5% of naive CD4 clonotypes. Clonotypes shared by all four sorted-subset donors had higher generation probabilities than non-shared clonotypes.

The sample consisted of naive CD4+ T cells sorted from blood. Sample subset: CD45RA+ positively selected. The sequence derives from a man between 18 and 35 years old in good health. The chain links TRBV19 to TRBJ1-1; D gene ambiguous. As DNA, the CDR3 is TGTGCCAGTACCCTTAGCGTAGTGGCAACCAGAGGGACTGAAGCTTTCTTT. It yields the protein CASTLSVVATRGTEAFF.